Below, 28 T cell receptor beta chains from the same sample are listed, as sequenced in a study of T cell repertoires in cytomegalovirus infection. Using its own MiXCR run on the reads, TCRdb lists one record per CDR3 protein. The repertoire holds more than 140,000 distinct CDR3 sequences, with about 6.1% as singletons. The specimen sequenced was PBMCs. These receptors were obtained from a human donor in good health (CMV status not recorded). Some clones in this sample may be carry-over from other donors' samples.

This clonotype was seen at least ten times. The CDR3 reads CASRLGYEQYF. The CDR3 coding sequence is TGTGCCAGCAGGTTGGGTTACGAGCAGTACTTC. The chain uses TRBV7-3 and TRBJ2-7; D is unclear. Trimming pared 6 bases from V and 4 bases from J, leaving 7 bases between. Per the germline V gene, CDR1 is SGHTA and CDR2 is FQGTGA. The CDR3 spans 11 residues.

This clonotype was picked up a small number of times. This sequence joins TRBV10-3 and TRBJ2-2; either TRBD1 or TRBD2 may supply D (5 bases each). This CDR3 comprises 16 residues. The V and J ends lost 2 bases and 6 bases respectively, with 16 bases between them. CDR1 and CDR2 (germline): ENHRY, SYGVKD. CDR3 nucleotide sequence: TGTGCCATCAGTGAGCTGGACACTAGTGAGGCCGGGGAGCTGTTTTTT. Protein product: CAISELDTSEAGELFF.

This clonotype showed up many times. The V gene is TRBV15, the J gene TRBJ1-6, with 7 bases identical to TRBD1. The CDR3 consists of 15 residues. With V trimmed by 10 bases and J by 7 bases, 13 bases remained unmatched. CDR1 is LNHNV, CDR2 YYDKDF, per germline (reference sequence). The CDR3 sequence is CAIMLLTGRNSPLHF. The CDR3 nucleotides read TGTGCCATCATGTTGTTGACAGGGAGGAATTCACCCCTCCACTTT. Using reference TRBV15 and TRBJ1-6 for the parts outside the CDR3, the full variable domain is DAMVIQNPRYQVTQFGKPVTLSCSQTLNHNVMYWYQQKSSQAPKLLFHYYDKDFNNEADTPDNFQSRRPNTSFCFLDIRSPGLGDTAMYLCAIMLLTGRNSPLHFGNGTRLTVT.

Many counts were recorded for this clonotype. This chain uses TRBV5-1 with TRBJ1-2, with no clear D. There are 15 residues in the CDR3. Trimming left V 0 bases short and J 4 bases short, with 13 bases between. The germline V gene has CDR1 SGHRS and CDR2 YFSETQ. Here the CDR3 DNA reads TGCGCCAGCAGCTTGGGAGTTGAGCCTACCTATGGCTACACCTTC. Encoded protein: CASSLGVEPTYGYTF.

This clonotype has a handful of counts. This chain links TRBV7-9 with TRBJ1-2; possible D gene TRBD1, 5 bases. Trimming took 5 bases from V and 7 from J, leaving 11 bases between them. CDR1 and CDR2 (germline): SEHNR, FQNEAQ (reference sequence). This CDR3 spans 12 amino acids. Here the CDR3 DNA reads TGTGCCAGCAGCAAACCGGGACTTGGCTACACCTTC. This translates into CASSKPGLGYTF.

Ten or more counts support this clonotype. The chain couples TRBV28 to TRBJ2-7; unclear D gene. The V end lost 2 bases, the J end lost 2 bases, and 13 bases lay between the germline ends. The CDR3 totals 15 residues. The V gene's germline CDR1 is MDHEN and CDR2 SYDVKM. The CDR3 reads CASSLTQAGAYEQYF. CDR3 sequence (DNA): TGTGCCAGCAGTTTAACCCAGGCTGGGGCCTACGAGCAGTACTTC.

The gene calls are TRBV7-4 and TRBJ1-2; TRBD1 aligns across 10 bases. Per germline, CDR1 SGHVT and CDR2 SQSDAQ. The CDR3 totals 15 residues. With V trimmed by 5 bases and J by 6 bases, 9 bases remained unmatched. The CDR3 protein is CASSIDRGRTNGYTF. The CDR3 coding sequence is TGTGCCAGCAGCATCGACAGGGGGCGAACCAATGGCTACACCTTC.

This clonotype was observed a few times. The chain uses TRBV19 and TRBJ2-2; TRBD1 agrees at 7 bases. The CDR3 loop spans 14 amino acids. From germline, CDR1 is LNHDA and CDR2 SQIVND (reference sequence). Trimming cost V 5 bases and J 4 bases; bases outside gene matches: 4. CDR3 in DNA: TGTGCCAGTAGTTCACAGGGGTTCACCGGGGAGCTGTTTTTT. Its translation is CASSSQGFTGELFF.

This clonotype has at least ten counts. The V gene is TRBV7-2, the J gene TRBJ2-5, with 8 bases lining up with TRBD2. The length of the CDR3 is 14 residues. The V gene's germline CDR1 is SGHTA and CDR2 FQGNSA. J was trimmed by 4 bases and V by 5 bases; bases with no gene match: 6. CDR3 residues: CASSPRGGPETQYF. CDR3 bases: TGTGCCAGCAGCCCTCGGGGGGGTCCAGAGACCCAGTACTTC. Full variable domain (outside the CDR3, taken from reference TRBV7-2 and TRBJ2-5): GAGVSQSPSNKVTEKGKDVELRCDPISGHTALYWYRQSLGQGLEFLIYFQGNSAPDKSGLPSDRFSAERTGGSVSTLTIQRTQQEDSAVYLCASSPRGGPETQYFGPGTRLLVL.

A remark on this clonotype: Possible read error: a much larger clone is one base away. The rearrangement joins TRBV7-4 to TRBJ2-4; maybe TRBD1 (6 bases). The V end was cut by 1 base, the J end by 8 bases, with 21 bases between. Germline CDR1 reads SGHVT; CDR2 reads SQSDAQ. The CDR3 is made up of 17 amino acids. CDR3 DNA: TGTGCCAGCAGCTTAGGTGTCGTTGGGGGCGGTAGACACATTCAGTACTTC. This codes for CASSLGVVGGGRHIQYF.

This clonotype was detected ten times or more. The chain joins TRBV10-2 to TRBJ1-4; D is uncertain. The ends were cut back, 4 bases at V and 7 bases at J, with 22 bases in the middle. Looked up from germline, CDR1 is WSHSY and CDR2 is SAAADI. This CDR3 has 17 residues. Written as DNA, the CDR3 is TGCGCCAGCAGTGCGGAGGCAGACCTCCGCAACGGTGAAAAACTGTTTTTT. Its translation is CASSAEADLRNGEKLFF.

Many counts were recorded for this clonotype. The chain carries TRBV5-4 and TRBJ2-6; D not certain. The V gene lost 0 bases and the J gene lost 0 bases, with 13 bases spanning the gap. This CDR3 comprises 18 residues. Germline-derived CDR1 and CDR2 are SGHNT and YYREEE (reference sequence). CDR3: CASSLGAGPHSGANVLTF. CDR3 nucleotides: TGTGCCAGCAGCTTGGGGGCAGGACCCCACTCTGGGGCCAACGTCCTGACTTTC.

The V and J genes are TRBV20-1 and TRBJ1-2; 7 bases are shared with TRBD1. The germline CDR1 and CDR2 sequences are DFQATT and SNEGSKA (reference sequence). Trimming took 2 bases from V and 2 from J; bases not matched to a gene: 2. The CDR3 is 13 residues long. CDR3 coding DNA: TGCAGTGCTAGACCGGGACAGAACTATGGCTACACCTTC. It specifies CSARPGQNYGYTF.

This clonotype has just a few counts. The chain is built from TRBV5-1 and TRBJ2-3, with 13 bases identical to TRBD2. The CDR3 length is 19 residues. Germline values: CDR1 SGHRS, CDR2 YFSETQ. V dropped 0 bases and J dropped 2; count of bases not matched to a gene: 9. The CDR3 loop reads CASSLARLAGGSVTDTQYF. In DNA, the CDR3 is TGCGCCAGCAGCTTGGCCCGACTAGCGGGGGGTTCGGTCACAGATACGCAGTATTTT.

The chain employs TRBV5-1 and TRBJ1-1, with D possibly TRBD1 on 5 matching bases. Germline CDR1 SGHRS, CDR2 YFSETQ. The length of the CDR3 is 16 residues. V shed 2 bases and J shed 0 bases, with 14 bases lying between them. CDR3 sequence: CASSFRGSGLNTEAFF. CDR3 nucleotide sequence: TGCGCCAGCAGCTTTAGGGGCAGTGGACTGAACACTGAAGCTTTCTTT. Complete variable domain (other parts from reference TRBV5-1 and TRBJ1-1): KAGVTQTPRYLIKTRGQQVTLSCSPISGHRSVSWYQQTPGQGLQFLFEYFSETQRNKGNFPGRFSGRQFSNSRSEMNVSTLELGDSALYLCASSFRGSGLNTEAFFGQGTRLTVV.

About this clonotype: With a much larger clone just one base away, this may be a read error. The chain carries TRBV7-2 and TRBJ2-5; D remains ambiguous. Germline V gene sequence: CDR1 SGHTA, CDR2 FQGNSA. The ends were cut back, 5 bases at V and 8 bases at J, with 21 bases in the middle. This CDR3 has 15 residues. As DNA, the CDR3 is TGTGCCAGCAGCCTGAGCCTGACCGCCAGAGAAACCCAGTACTTC. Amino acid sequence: CASSLSLTARETQYF.

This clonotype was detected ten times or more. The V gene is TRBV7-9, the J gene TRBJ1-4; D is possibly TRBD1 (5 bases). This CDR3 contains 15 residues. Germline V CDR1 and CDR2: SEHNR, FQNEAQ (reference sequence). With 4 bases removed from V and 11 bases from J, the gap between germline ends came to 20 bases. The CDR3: CASSSLTDGRMKLFF. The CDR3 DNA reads TGTGCCAGCAGCTCCCTGACAGATGGACGGATGAAACTGTTTTTT.

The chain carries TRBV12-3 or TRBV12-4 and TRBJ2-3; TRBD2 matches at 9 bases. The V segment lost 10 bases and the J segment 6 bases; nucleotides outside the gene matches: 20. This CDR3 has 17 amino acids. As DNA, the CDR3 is TGTGCCATCCTTCGGGTAGTAGCGGGGGCCCGGAAGGATACGCAGTATTTT. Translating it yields CAILRVVAGARKDTQYF.

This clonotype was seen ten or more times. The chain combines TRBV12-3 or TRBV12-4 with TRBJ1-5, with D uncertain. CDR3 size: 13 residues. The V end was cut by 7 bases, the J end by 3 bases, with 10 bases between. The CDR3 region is CASTVVDNQPQHF. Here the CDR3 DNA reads TGTGCCAGCACCGTCGTGGACAATCAGCCCCAGCATTTT.

CDR3 sequence: CASSGGQGAVGYGYTF. The CDR3 DNA follows: TGTGCCAGCAGTGGGGGACAGGGGGCGGTAGGCTATGGCTACACCTTC. This chain joins TRBV28 and TRBJ1-2; 12 bases align to TRBD1. J lost 4 bases, V lost 5 bases, and 8 bases had no gene match. The CDR3 has 16 residues. The V gene's germline CDR1 is MDHEN and CDR2 SYDVKM.

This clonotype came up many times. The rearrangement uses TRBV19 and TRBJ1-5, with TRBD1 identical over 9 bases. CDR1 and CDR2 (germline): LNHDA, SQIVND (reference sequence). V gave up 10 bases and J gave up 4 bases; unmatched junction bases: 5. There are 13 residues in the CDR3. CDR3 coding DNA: TGTGCCACCCAGGGACAGGGAAATCAGCCCCAGCATTTT. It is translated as CATQGQGNQPQHF.

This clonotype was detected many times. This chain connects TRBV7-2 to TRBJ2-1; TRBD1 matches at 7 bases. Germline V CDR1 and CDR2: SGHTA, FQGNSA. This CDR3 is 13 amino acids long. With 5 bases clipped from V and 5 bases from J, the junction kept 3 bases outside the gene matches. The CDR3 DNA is TGTGCCAGCAGCCCAGACAGGGACAATGAGCAGTTCTTC. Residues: CASSPDRDNEQFF.

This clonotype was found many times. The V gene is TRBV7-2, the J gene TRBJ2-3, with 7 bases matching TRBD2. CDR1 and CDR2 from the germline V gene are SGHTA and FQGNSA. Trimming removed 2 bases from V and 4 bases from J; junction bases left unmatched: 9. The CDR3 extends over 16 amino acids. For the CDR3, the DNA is TGTGCCAGCAGCTTATTCGGCGGGGGATCCGCAGATACGCAGTATTTT. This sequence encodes CASSLFGGGSADTQYF.

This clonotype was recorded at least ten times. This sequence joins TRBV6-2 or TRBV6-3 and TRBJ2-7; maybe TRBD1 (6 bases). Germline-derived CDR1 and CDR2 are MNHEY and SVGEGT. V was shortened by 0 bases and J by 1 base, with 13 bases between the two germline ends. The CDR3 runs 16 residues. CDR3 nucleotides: TGTGCCAGCAGTTACTCGAGGACAGACTATTCCTACGAGCAGTACTTC. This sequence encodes CASSYSRTDYSYEQYF.

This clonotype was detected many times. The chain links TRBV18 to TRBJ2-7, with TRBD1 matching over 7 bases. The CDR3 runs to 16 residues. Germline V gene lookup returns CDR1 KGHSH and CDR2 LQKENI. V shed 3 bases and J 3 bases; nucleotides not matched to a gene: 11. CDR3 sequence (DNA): TGTGCCAGCTCACCGCGCGACAGGGCTGTGGGCTACGAGCAGTACTTC. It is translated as CASSPRDRAVGYEQYF.

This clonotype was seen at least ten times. CDR3: CATQENNEQFF. In nucleotides, the CDR3 is TGTGCCACGCAGGAAAACAATGAGCAGTTCTTC. The genes are TRBV10-3 and TRBJ2-1; D is ambiguous. CDR1 is ENHRY, CDR2 SYGVKD, per germline. The length of the CDR3 is 11 residues. Trimming removed 10 bases from V and 5 bases from J, with 9 bases in between.

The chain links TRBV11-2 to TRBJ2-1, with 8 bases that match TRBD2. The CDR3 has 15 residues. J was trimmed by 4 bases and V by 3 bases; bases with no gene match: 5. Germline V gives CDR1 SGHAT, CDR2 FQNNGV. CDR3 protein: CASSLHGGVYNEQFF. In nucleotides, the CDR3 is TGTGCCAGCAGCTTGCACGGGGGGGTATACAATGAGCAGTTCTTC. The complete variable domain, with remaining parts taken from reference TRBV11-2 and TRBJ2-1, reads EAGVAQSPRYKIIEKRQSVAFWCNPISGHATLYWYQQILGQGPKLLIQFQNNGVVDDSQLPKDRFSAERLKGVDSTLKIQPAKLEDSAVYLCASSLHGGVYNEQFFGPGTRLTVL.

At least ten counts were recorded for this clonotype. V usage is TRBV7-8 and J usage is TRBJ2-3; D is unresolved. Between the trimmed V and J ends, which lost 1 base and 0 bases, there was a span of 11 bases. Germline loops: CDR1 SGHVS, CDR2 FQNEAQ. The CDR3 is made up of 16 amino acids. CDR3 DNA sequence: TGTGCCAGCAGCTTAGGAAGGAGCTTCAGCACAGATACGCAGTATTTT. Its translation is CASSLGRSFSTDTQYF. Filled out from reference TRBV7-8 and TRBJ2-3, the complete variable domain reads GAGVSQSPRYKVAKRGQDVALRCDPISGHVSLFWYQQALGQGPEFLTYFQNEAQLDKSGLPSDRFFAERPEGSVSTLKIQRTQQEDSAVYLCASSLGRSFSTDTQYFGPGTRLTVL.